One sample yielded the 21 T cell receptor beta chains listed below, sequenced in a study of blood T cell repertoires in COVID-19. Sequenced by immunoSEQ multiplex PCR; TCRdb stores in-frame clones only, minus some. The table lists 150,000 or so clones, roughly 77% of them singletons. Sequencing was carried out using peripheral blood. These TCRs come from a woman aged 70-85 years with COVID-19, enrolled during active disease.

The V call is TRBV5-1, the J call TRBJ1-1, with 9 bases that match TRBD1. The CDR3 extends over 14 amino acids. The junction had 2 bases not matched to a gene; V was cut back by 4 bases and J by 1 base. Germline values: CDR1 SGHRS, CDR2 YFSETQ. This CDR3 is CASSQQGANTEAFF. CDR3 DNA sequence: TGCGCCAGCAGCCAACAGGGGGCGAACACTGAAGCTTTCTTT.

This chain links TRBV3-1 (or the pseudogene TRBV3-2) with TRBJ2-2; D possibly corresponds to TRBD1 (5 bases). V was cut by 2 bases and J by 5 bases, with 9 bases left in between. Germline CDR1 reads LGHDT; CDR2 reads YNNKEL (reference sequence). This CDR3 spans 14 amino acids. The CDR3 is CASSQRGTTGELFF. In nucleotides, the CDR3 is TGTGCCAGCAGCCAAAGGGGTACGACCGGGGAGCTGTTTTTT.

This clone was detected a few times. The rearrangement joins TRBV28 to TRBJ1-1; TRBD1 matches 7 bases. CDR1 MDHEN and CDR2 SYDVKM come from the germline V gene. This CDR3 spans 12 amino acids. V lost 5 bases, J lost 13 bases, and 10 bases stayed unmatched. The CDR3 DNA is TGTGCCAGCAGTCTCATAGCAGGGGGGCTTTTCTTT. The encoded protein is CASSLIAGGLFF.

Regarding this clone: The junction differs from germline at one of its ends, possibly a read error. This sequence joins TRBV7-9 and TRBJ1-5; the match to TRBD1 covers 8 bases. Germline lookup yields CDR1 SEHNR and CDR2 FQNEAQ (reference sequence). This CDR3 has 17 residues. CDR3 in DNA: TGTGCCAGCAGCCTAGCGGAGTCGGACAGGGACAATCAGCCCCAGCATTTT. This gives the protein CASSLAESDRDNQPQHF.

The rearrangement joins TRBV5-4 to TRBJ1-2; 7 bases agree with TRBD1. The length of the CDR3 is 13 residues. The V and J ends lost 2 bases and 5 bases, in that order; junction bases with no gene match: 3. Per germline, CDR1 SGHNT and CDR2 YYREEE (reference sequence). The CDR3: CASSFDRVYGYTF. CDR3 nucleotides: TGTGCCAGCAGCTTTGACAGGGTGTATGGCTACACCTTC.

This clone was picked up one time. This chain links TRBV6-2 or TRBV6-3 with TRBJ2-4; 8 nucleotides line up with TRBD2. Trimming took 5 bases from V and 0 from J; bases not matched to a gene: 6. CDR3 size: 16 residues. Germline CDR1 MNHEY, CDR2 SVGEGT. Written as DNA, the CDR3 is TGTGCCAGCAGTGCCGCCGGGGGGGGAGCCAAAAACATTCAGTACTTC. Translation: CASSAAGGGAKNIQYF.

The rearrangement uses TRBV6-6 and TRBJ2-1, with TRBD2 matching 9 bases. CDR3 length: 15 amino acids. J was trimmed by 7 bases and V by 6 bases; bases with no gene match: 10. From germline, CDR1 is MNHNY and CDR2 SVGAGI (reference sequence). CDR3 bases: TGTGCCAGCAGGACAACCGCGGGGGGGCAGAATGAGCAGTTCTTC. It yields the protein CASRTTAGGQNEQFF.

The chain links TRBV28 to TRBJ2-4; 7 positions match TRBD2. This CDR3 spans 13 amino acids. Germline trimming cut 8 bases from V and 13 bases from J; bases unmatched to any gene: 14. Germline V gene data show CDR1 as MDHEN and CDR2 as SYDVKM. As DNA, the CDR3 is TGTGCCAGCTCAGCGGGGCAGGGACGGCGCCAGTACTTC. Amino acids: CASSAGQGRRQYF.

Note on this clone: Sequence at one end of the junction differs from germline and may be a read error. The chain joins TRBV3-1 (or the pseudogene TRBV3-2) to TRBJ2-7; 7 bases are shared with TRBD1. The CDR3 has 13 residues. Looked up from germline, CDR1 is LGHDT and CDR2 is YNNKEL (reference sequence). The CDR3 protein is CASSQDQAGTALF. DNA of the CDR3: TGTGCCAGCAGCCAAGATCAAGCCGGGACAGCCCTCTTC.

CDR3 in DNA: TGCAGCGTCCAGGGAGGCCTACTGGCAGAGACCCAGTACTTC. As protein: CSVQGGLLAETQYF. The V gene is TRBV29-1, the J gene TRBJ2-5, with a tentative D call TRBD2 (6 bases). Germline CDR1 reads SQVTM; CDR2 reads ANQGSEA. Trimming shortened V by 6 bases and J by 4 bases, and 18 bases separated the two germline ends. This CDR3 is built from 14 residues. The whole variable domain, filled in from reference TRBV29-1 and TRBJ2-5, reads SAVISQKPSRDICQRGTSLTIQCQVDSQVTMMFWYRQQPGQSLTLIATANQGSEATYESGFVIDKFPISRPNLTFSTLTVSNMSPEDSSIYLCSVQGGLLAETQYFGPGTRLLVL.

As for this clone: Other nucleotide sequences from this sample produce the same CDR3. The genes are TRBV6-5 and TRBJ1-2, with D possibly being TRBD1 (6 bases). CDR1 and CDR2 from the germline V gene are MNHEY and SVGAGI. Between the trimmed V and J ends, which lost 5 bases and 4 bases, there was a span of 14 bases. This CDR3 has 14 amino acids. The CDR3, as DNA: TGTGCCAGCAGTCCTACGGACAGCCTCTATGGCTACACCTTC. Protein sequence: CASSPTDSLYGYTF.

The chain employs TRBV7-2 and TRBJ1-4; 7 bases are shared with TRBD1. In germline, CDR1 is SGHTA, CDR2 FQGNSA. V lost 5 bases, J lost 7 bases, and 10 bases stayed unmatched. CDR3 length: 15 residues. The CDR3 spells CASSLQGGGVEKLFF. The CDR3 DNA follows: TGTGCCAGCAGCCTTCAAGGGGGCGGGGTTGAAAAACTGTTTTTT. Combining the CDR3 with reference TRBV7-2 and TRBJ1-4 gives the whole variable domain GAGVSQSPSNKVTEKGKDVELRCDPISGHTALYWYRQSLGQGLEFLIYFQGNSAPDKSGLPSDRFSAERTGGSVSTLTIQRTQQEDSAVYLCASSLQGGGVEKLFFGSGTQLSVL.

This clone occurred a few times. The V gene is TRBV30, the J gene TRBJ1-2; no definite D call. V lost 3 bases to trimming and J lost 8 bases, with 16 bases between them. In germline, CDR1 is GTSNPN, CDR2 SVGIG (reference sequence). This CDR3 has 13 amino acids. CDR3 residues: CAWRSISPGGYTF. Here the CDR3 DNA reads TGTGCCTGGAGATCTATTTCCCCCGGGGGCTACACCTTC.

The chain employs TRBV5-1 and TRBJ2-7, with a possible D match to TRBD2 (6 bases). This CDR3 comprises 15 residues. CDR1 and CDR2 (germline): SGHRS, YFSETQ. The V end was cut by 2 bases, the J end by 4 bases, with 16 bases between. The CDR3 region has the DNA TGCGCCAGCAGCTTAACAGCCTTGGGGGGTTACGAGCAGTACTTC. It yields the protein CASSLTALGGYEQYF.

The chain uses TRBV29-1 and TRBJ1-5; 9 bases fit TRBD1. Germline V gene sequence: CDR1 SQVTM, CDR2 ANQGSEA. This CDR3 is 13 amino acids long. The trim removed 6 bases at V and 6 bases at J, leaving 6 bases unmatched. CDR3 sequence reads: CSVGTGIGQPQHF. In DNA form, the CDR3 reads TGCAGCGTCGGGACAGGGATTGGTCAGCCCCAGCATTTT. The whole variable domain, filled in from reference TRBV29-1 and TRBJ1-5, reads SAVISQKPSRDICQRGTSLTIQCQVDSQVTMMFWYRQQPGQSLTLIATANQGSEATYESGFVIDKFPISRPNLTFSTLTVSNMSPEDSSIYLCSVGTGIGQPQHFGDGTRLSIL.

This chain links TRBV7-2 with TRBJ1-2, with 8 bases identical to TRBD1. Trimming took 1 base from V and 8 from J; bases not matched to a gene: 6. Germline assignment: CDR1 SGHTA and CDR2 FQGNSA. The CDR3 runs 14 residues. The DNA of the CDR3 is TGTGCCAGCAGCTTAGACAGGGGGGCCGGCGGCTACACCTTC. It specifies CASSLDRGAGGYTF. The whole variable domain, remainder taken from reference TRBV7-2 and TRBJ1-2, is GAGVSQSPSNKVTEKGKDVELRCDPISGHTALYWYRQSLGQGLEFLIYFQGNSAPDKSGLPSDRFSAERTGGSVSTLTIQRTQQEDSAVYLCASSLDRGAGGYTFGSGTRLTVV.

The chain combines TRBV30 with TRBJ1-5; D is unclear. The CDR3 totals 13 residues. Germline V gene sequence: CDR1 GTSNPN, CDR2 SVGIG (reference sequence). V was cut by 0 bases and J by 6 bases, with 9 bases left in between. CDR3 coding DNA: TGTGCCTGGAGTGTTGAGGTAACTCAGCCCCAGCATTTT. Translation gives CAWSVEVTQPQHF.

The V gene is TRBV3-1 (or the pseudogene TRBV3-2), the J gene TRBJ1-3; the D is unclear. Between the trimmed V and J ends, which lost 10 bases and 4 bases, there was a span of 14 bases. The CDR3 has 13 residues. The germline V gene has CDR1 LGHDT and CDR2 YNNKEL (reference sequence). CDR3 DNA sequence: TGTGCCAACTGGAGGGAGTTAGGAAACACCATATATTTT. Encoded protein: CANWRELGNTIYF.

This clone has a handful of counts. This rearrangement joins TRBV27 to TRBJ1-6; D gene unclear. The V gene's germline CDR1 is MNHEY and CDR2 SMNVEV (reference sequence). The CDR3 spans 12 residues. The ends were cut back, 8 bases at V and 7 bases at J, with 9 bases in the middle. The CDR3 sequence is CASFTRNSPLHF. The CDR3 DNA reads TGTGCCAGCTTCACTCGAAATTCACCCCTCCACTTT.

The rearrangement uses TRBV7-9 and TRBJ2-5; 13 bases are a match to TRBD2. J lost 14 bases, V lost 4 bases, and 10 bases had no gene match. Per germline, CDR1 SEHNR and CDR2 FQNEAQ (reference sequence). This CDR3 contains 14 residues. CDR3 DNA: TGTGCCAGCAGCTCCGGACTAGCGGGGGCCCCCCCTTACTTC. Its translation: CASSSGLAGAPPYF.

The genes are TRBV2 and TRBJ1-6; tentative D call: TRBD1 (6 bases). The V end was cut by 7 bases, the J end by 10 bases, with 14 bases between. The CDR3 totals 13 residues. From germline, CDR1 is SNHLY and CDR2 FYNNEI. This chain's CDR3 is CASTTQGRSPLHF. The CDR3 nucleotides read TGTGCCAGCACAACACAGGGACGATCACCCCTCCACTTT.